This T cell receptor beta chain was sequenced during a study of beta chain features in type 1 diabetes. Study-wide background: Similarity in age, gender and cell yields was seen between patients and healthy donors.

Germline V gene sequence: CDR1 SNHLY, CDR2 FYNNEI. Germline trimming cut 5 bases from V and 3 bases from J; bases unmatched to any gene: 5. This CDR3 spans 15 amino acids. In this sample, this clone turned up a few times. The investigators reverse transcribed all of the isolated RNA, so they sequenced expressed TCRB transcripts. This table comes from immunoSEQ multiplex PCR, and its TCRdb copy is limited to in-frame clones, with some not included. The sample consists of about 59,000 clones, about 55% of them appearing once. Material for sequencing was Tregs from blood. The source of this sequence is a woman between 18 and 29 years old in good health. V usage is TRBV2 and J usage is TRBJ2-1, with 9 nucleotides matching TRBD2. CDR3 protein: CASSRLAESYNEQFF. DNA of the CDR3: TGTGCCAGCAGTCGACTAGCGGAAAGCTACAATGAGCAGTTCTTC.